The entry below gives a single T cell receptor beta chain sequence along with its context. Its antigen is currently unknown. The read gets to within 3 residues of the CDR3 end, and the germline J gene fills in the rest. The V gene's germline CDR1 is SEHNR and CDR2 FQNEAQ (reference sequence). The CDR3 length is 13 residues. This sample was taken from a study of T cells in women clearing cervical HPV infection. General observations from the study: TRBV6-7 relative abundance averaged roughly 0.1% in cases and around 0.17% in controls.

Sequenced by immunoSEQ multiplex PCR; TCRdb stores in-frame clones only, minus some. The listing records roughly 25,000 clones. V is TRBV7-9 and J is TRBJ2-4, with D perhaps TRBD2 (6 bases). The receptor's source is a woman between 18 and 70 years old with a cervical HPV16 infection that either progressed to CIN3+ or cleared (not recorded which). Sequenced: blood buffy coat. The CDR3 spells CASSLAGPRGQYF. The sequenced part of the CDR3 DNA is TGTGCCAGCAGCTTAGCGGGACCGCGGGGT.